This record concerns one TCR beta chain sequence. Assay used: immunoSEQ multiplex PCR; TCRdb lists only in-frame clones, some missing. Of tens of thousands of clones in the sample, approximately 90% were seen once. This sample is part of a study of blood T cell repertoires in COVID-19. Study overall: Acute and convalescent COVID-19 specimens originated in the United States, Italy and Spain.

Germline-derived CDR1 and CDR2 are LGHDT and YNNKEL (reference sequence). V dropped 2 bases and J dropped 5 bases, with 12 bases sitting between them. The CDR3 covers 14 residues. This clonotype was obtained from a man aged 50 or older with acute or convalescent COVID-19. The chain uses TRBV3-1 (or the pseudogene TRBV3-2) and TRBJ1-2; D unresolved. Sequenced: peripheral blood. The CDR3: CASSQSNREYGYTF. CDR3 nucleotide sequence: TGTGCCAGCAGCCAAAGTAACAGAGAATATGGCTACACCTTC.